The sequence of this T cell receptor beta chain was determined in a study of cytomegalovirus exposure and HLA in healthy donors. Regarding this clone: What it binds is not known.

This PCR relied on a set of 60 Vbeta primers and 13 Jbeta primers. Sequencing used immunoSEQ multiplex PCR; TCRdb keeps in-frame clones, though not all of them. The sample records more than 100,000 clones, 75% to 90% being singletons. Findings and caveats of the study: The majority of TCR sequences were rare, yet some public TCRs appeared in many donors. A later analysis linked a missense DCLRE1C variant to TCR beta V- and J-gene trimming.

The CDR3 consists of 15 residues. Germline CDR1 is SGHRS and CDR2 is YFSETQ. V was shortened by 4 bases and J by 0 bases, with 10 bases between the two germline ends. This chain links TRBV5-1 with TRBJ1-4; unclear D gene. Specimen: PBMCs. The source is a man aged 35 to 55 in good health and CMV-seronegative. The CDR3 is CASSTFGATNEKLFF. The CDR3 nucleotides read TGCGCCAGCAGCACCTTCGGGGCAACTAATGAAAAACTGTTTTTT.